A single sample gave rise to the 14 T cell receptor beta chains below, sequenced in a study of response to subunit inactivated influenza vaccine (dated by TCRdb to 2016 to 2018). Libraries were made using RT-PCR. Instrument on record: Illumina HiSeq 2500. Starting from the raw public reads, TCRdb applied fastp trimming at Q25, assembled clones with MiXCR and retained in-frame beta chains. Identical CDR3 protein sequences are pooled into one entry, listed with their most common genes and DNA. This sample gives hundreds of thousands of distinct CDR3 sequences in total; less than 10% of them show up just once. Over 10% of the sample is taken by the ten largest. The specimen was PBMCs from blood, collected 23 months after vaccination. The receptors stem from a man aged 50 to 69 who received an inactivated influenza vaccine. Donor details come from another sample of the same person, matched by shared clones.

The rearrangement links TRBV5-6 to TRBJ2-1; D ambiguous. Per germline, CDR1 SGHDT and CDR2 YYEEEE. The V end lost 2 bases, the J end lost 6 bases, and 15 bases lay between the germline ends. The CDR3 sequence is 15 residues long. CDR3 loop: CASSLDSSITNEQFF. As DNA, the CDR3 is TGTGCCAGCAGCTTAGACTCCTCTATTACCAATGAGCAGTTCTTC. The full variable domain, rest sourced from reference TRBV5-6 and TRBJ2-1, is DAGVTQSPTHLIKTRGQQVTLRCSPKSGHDTVSWYQQALGQGPQFIFQYYEEEERQRGNFPDRFSGHQFPNYSSELNVNALLLGDSALYLCASSLDSSITNEQFFGPGTRLTVL.

This clonotype has a handful of counts. This chain joins TRBV12-3 or TRBV12-4 and TRBJ1-2, with a possible D match to TRBD1 (6 bases). The V end was cut by 3 bases, the J end by 6 bases, with 11 bases between. The CDR3 has 13 residues. CDR3 sequence reads: CASSFRDTDGYTF. The CDR3 bases are TGTGCCAGCAGTTTCAGGGACACCGATGGCTACACCTTC.

This clonotype was counted between two and nine times. This chain uses TRBV18 with TRBJ2-2; possibly TRBD1 for D (6 bases). V was pared by 7 bases and J by 4 bases, with 13 bases between. Germline loops: CDR1 KGHSH, CDR2 LQKENI. The CDR3 is made up of 14 amino acids. The CDR3 nucleotides read TGTGCCAGCTATCTACAGGGAGCCACCGGGGAGCTGTTTTTT. It codes for CASYLQGATGELFF. The full variable domain, in which reference TRBV18 and TRBJ2-2 provide the parts outside the CDR3, is NAGVMQNPRHLVRRRGQEARLRCSPMKGHSHVYWYRQLPEEGLKFMVYLQKENIIDESGMPKERFSAEFPKEGPSILRIQQVVRGDSAAYFCASYLQGATGELFFGEGSRLTVL.

The sample holds many counts of this clonotype. J is TRBJ2-2 and V is TRBV20-1; 8 bases are shared with TRBD1. The CDR3 is 15 amino acids. The germline CDR1 and CDR2 sequences are DFQATT and SNEGSKA (reference sequence). J was trimmed by 2 bases and V by 1 base; bases with no gene match: 3. The CDR3 nucleotides are TGCAGTGCTAGAGTGACAGGGGCTAACACCGGGGAGCTGTTTTTT. Its translation is CSARVTGANTGELFF.

The table lists this clonotype with a few counts. CDR3 in amino acids: CASSYPMTGVPTEAFF. Here the CDR3 DNA reads TGTGCCAGCAGTTATCCGATGACAGGGGTTCCCACTGAAGCTTTCTTT. The chain carries TRBV6-2 or TRBV6-3 and TRBJ1-1; 8 nucleotides agree with TRBD1. J lost 4 bases, V lost 3 bases, and 10 bases had no gene match. Germline V lookup: CDR1 MNHEY, CDR2 SVGEGT. The CDR3 length is 16 residues.

V is TRBV27 and J is TRBJ2-7; a possible D gene is TRBD2 (5 bases). The germline CDR1 and CDR2 sequences are MNHEY and SMNVEV (reference sequence). This CDR3 has 12 residues. V was cut by 5 bases and J by 6 bases, with 11 bases left in between. The CDR3 DNA sequence: TGTGCCAGCAGTCCCCCCCGGGGCGAGCAGTACTTC. Its translation is CASSPPRGEQYF.

This clonotype was detected many times. The chain carries TRBV10-3 and TRBJ2-5, with 7 bases fitting TRBD1. The V gene end was trimmed by 10 bases and the J gene end by 4 bases; junction bases not matched to a gene: 3. The CDR3 extends over 11 amino acids. The germline CDR1 and CDR2 sequences are ENHRY and SYGVKD. The CDR3 is CATGQIETQYF. Here the CDR3 DNA reads TGTGCCACGGGACAGATAGAGACCCAGTACTTC.

This clonotype was seen repeatedly, ten times or more. The V call is TRBV28, the J call TRBJ2-7; D is unclear. V was trimmed by 1 base and J by 0 bases, leaving 4 bases between them. From germline, CDR1 is MDHEN and CDR2 SYDVKM. The CDR3 runs 13 residues. Here the CDR3 reads CASSLLLSYEQYF. The CDR3 DNA is TGTGCCAGCAGTTTATTACTCTCCTACGAGCAGTACTTC. Full variable domain (rest looked up from reference TRBV28 and TRBJ2-7): DVKVTQSSRYLVKRTGEKVFLECVQDMDHENMFWYRQDPGLGLRLIYFSYDVKMKEKGDIPEGYSVSREKKERFSLILESASTNQTSMYLCASSLLLSYEQYFGPGTRLTVT.

This clonotype has ten or more counts. V and J are TRBV3-1 and TRBJ2-1; a possible D gene is TRBD2 (5 bases). Per the germline V gene, CDR1 is LGHDT and CDR2 is YNNKEL (reference sequence). The CDR3 extends over 15 amino acids. Trimming left V 0 bases short and J 6 bases short, with 12 bases between. CDR3 nucleotides: TGTGCCAGCAGCCAAGATCTGCGAGGGTTCAATGAGCAGTTCTTC. Translating it yields CASSQDLRGFNEQFF.

The rearrangement uses TRBV12-5 and TRBJ2-7; 10 bases agree with TRBD1. The germline CDR1 and CDR2 sequences are LGHNT and FRNRAP. The ends lost 2 bases at V and 2 bases at J; junction bases unmatched: 6. CDR3 length: 16 amino acids. CDR3 region: CASGLSAGTGAYEQYF. The DNA for the CDR3 is TGTGCTAGTGGTTTGTCAGCTGGGACAGGGGCCTACGAGCAGTACTTC.

V gene TRBV29-1 combines with J gene TRBJ2-3, with a weak D call TRBD2 (7 bases). The germline V gene has CDR1 SQVTM and CDR2 ANQGSEA. CDR3 length: 15 residues. Trimming took off 5 bases at V and 1 base at J, with 16 bases between the two ends. CDR3 DNA sequence: TGCAGCGTTTATGGAGGGGGGGGCCGCACAGATACGCAGTATTTT. This translates into CSVYGGGGRTDTQYF.

The CDR3 nucleotides are TGTGCCAGCAGCCAAGTGAAGGAATGGGAGACCCAGTACTTC. Protein product: CASSQVKEWETQYF. This sequence joins TRBV3-1 and TRBJ2-5; D unresolved. This CDR3 spans 14 amino acids. Germline values: CDR1 LGHDT, CDR2 YNNKEL (reference sequence). V shed 1 base and J shed 5 bases, with 11 bases lying between them.

In its sample, this clonotype was seen many times. The genes are TRBV7-2 and TRBJ2-5, with D possibly TRBD2 on 5 matching bases. Germline loops: CDR1 SGHTA, CDR2 FQGNSA. V was cut by 2 bases and J by 4 bases, with 11 bases left in between. The length of the CDR3 is 14 residues. CDR3 bases: TGTGCCAGCAGCTTATCGGGGTCTTCAGAGACCCAGTACTTC. This sequence encodes CASSLSGSSETQYF.

This clonotype was seen repeatedly, ten times or more. The V and J genes are TRBV9 and TRBJ2-3; TRBD1 or TRBD2 may be the D gene (5 bases each). CDR3 length equals 15 residues. Germline CDR1 reads SGDLS; CDR2 reads YYNGEE. V dropped 0 bases and J dropped 2 bases, with 10 bases sitting between them. In DNA form, the CDR3 reads TGTGCCAGCAGCGTAGCAACGGGACCCACAGATACGCAGTATTTT. It translates to CASSVATGPTDTQYF.